The 9 T cell receptor beta chains reported below all come from one sample, sequenced in a study of STAT5B mutations in CD4+ large granular lymphocyte leukemia. The method was immunoSEQ multiplex PCR; TCRdb's version includes in-frame clones alone and lacks a portion of them. The sample shows roughly 41,000 clones, 75% to 85% of them seen only once. Sequences were obtained from CD4+ T cells from blood buffy coats. These receptors were taken from a human donor in good health.

The chain has TRBV9 and TRBJ2-7; 9 positions match TRBD2. The ends lost 2 bases at V and 7 bases at J; junction bases unmatched: 7. This CDR3 has 14 residues. Germline V CDR1 and CDR2: SGDLS, YYNGEE. CDR3 DNA: TGTGCCAGCAGCGTCGATAGCGGGAGAGTTGAGCAGTACTTC. Amino acid sequence: CASSVDSGRVEQYF.

The CDR3 sequence is CASSLGGTRAFF. Here the CDR3 DNA reads TGTGCCAGCAGCCTAGGGGGGACACGGGCTTTCTTT. The chain carries TRBV5-8 and TRBJ1-1; possible D gene TRBD1, 6 bases. The V gene's germline CDR1 is SGHTS and CDR2 YDEGEE. V was pared by 4 bases and J by 11 bases, with 15 bases between. This CDR3 has 12 amino acids. Full variable domain (missing parts from reference TRBV5-8 and TRBJ1-1): EAGVTQSPTHLIKTRGQQATLRCSPISGHTSVYWYQQALGLGLQFLLWYDEGEERNRGNFPPRFSGRQFPNYSSELNVNALELEDSALYLCASSLGGTRAFFGQGTRLTVV.

This chain links TRBV5-4 with TRBJ1-4, with D unresolved. The CDR3 is made up of 16 amino acids. The germline CDR1 and CDR2 sequences are SGHNT and YYREEE (reference sequence). The germline V and J ends were trimmed by 4 bases and 8 bases, with 21 bases remaining between them. The CDR3 DNA follows: TGTGCCAGCAGCCAAGATCTGAAAGGGAGTGCCGAAAAACTGTTTTTT. It is translated as CASSQDLKGSAEKLFF.

The chain is built from TRBV4-1 and TRBJ2-1; TRBD2 matches at 11 bases. The germline gives CDR1 MGHRA, CDR2 YSYEKL. The CDR3 contains 15 residues. J lost 9 bases, V lost 2 bases, and 6 bases had no gene match. In nucleotides, the CDR3 is TGCGCCAGCAGCCAACTAGCGGGAGGTCCTCCTGAGCAGTTCTTC. Protein sequence: CASSQLAGGPPEQFF.

This clone has only a few counts. The V and J genes are TRBV30 and TRBJ1-1, with D perhaps TRBD1 (5 bases). Germline V gives CDR1 GTSNPN, CDR2 SVGIG (reference sequence). The CDR3 spans 13 residues. The germline V and J ends were trimmed by 5 bases and 0 bases, with 10 bases remaining between them. CDR3 nucleotide sequence: TGTGCCTGGGGGACCGACATGAACACTGAAGCTTTCTTT. It specifies CAWGTDMNTEAFF.

The chain carries TRBV5-1 and TRBJ2-7, with D unresolved. V dropped 0 bases and J dropped 4 bases, with 5 bases sitting between them. The CDR3 spans 12 residues. Germline CDR1 SGHRS, CDR2 YFSETQ. The CDR3 here is CASSLGGYEQYF. The CDR3 DNA sequence: TGCGCCAGCAGCTTGGGGGGTTACGAGCAGTACTTC.

The chain joins TRBV6-5 to TRBJ1-4; D is unresolved. This CDR3 spans 15 amino acids. Trimming took 5 bases from V and 0 from J, leaving 10 bases between them. The germline gives CDR1 MNHEY, CDR2 SVGAGI. The CDR3 bases are TGTGCCAGCAGTAGCCTGGGAACAACTAATGAAAAACTGTTTTTT. Translated, it gives CASSSLGTTNEKLFF.

V usage is TRBV7-2 and J usage is TRBJ2-5; 9 bases are shared with TRBD1. V lost 1 base to trimming and J lost 3 bases; unmatched junction nucleotides: 0. CDR1 and CDR2 from the germline V gene are SGHTA and FQGNSA. CDR3 size: 14 residues. CDR3 coding DNA: TGTGCCAGCAGCTTAGGGACAGGGGAAGAGACCCAGTACTTC. This sequence encodes CASSLGTGEETQYF.

This clone was counted between two and nine times. This chain connects TRBV7-9 to TRBJ1-4, with D hard to call. Trimming took 1 base from V and 4 from J, leaving 13 bases between them. The germline gives CDR1 SEHNR, CDR2 FQNEAQ (reference sequence). This CDR3 contains 16 residues. The CDR3 bases are TGTGCCAGCAGCTTAGGGCAGGCTCTCTATAATGAAAAACTGTTTTTT. This codes for CASSLGQALYNEKLFF.